This T cell receptor (beta chain) came from a study of T cell responses to AZD1222 COVID-19 vaccine. Turning to the study itself: Pooled in the analysis were second doses at about 4 or about 12 weeks. Findings of the study overall: Compared with day 0, the breadth and depth of the Spike-specific TCR repertoire rose significantly after two doses of AZD1222. The peak T cell response came first, and repertoires were sampled only after it. In a largely white British group with more females than males, clonal diversity was possibly underestimated.

Remarks on this clone: The antigen is not known.

Clones were read by immunoSEQ multiplex PCR, and TCRdb kept only the in-frame ones, dropping some. The sample holds about 130,000 clones; about 90% are singletons and the top ten take under 2%. The junction had 15 bases not matched to a gene; V was cut back by 3 bases and J by 6 bases. Germline assignment: CDR1 MNHEY and CDR2 SMNVEV (reference sequence). The CDR3 totals 17 residues. The material was peripheral blood, obtained on day 0 of AZD1222 vaccination. This TCR derives from an adult in good health. The J gene is TRBJ2-7, the V gene TRBV27; 9 positions match TRBD1. This CDR3 reads CASSLGSLRTGVPEQYF. CDR3 DNA sequence: TGTGCCAGCAGTTTGGGGTCTCTCAGGACAGGGGTTCCCGAGCAGTACTTC.